This T cell receptor (beta chain) stems from a study of cytomegalovirus exposure and HLA in healthy donors. This clone has just a few counts. Its antigen is undetermined. Primers for the PCR totalled 60 Vbeta and 13 Jbeta. Measured with immunoSEQ multiplex PCR; TCRdb has only the in-frame clones, and not every one. The sample lists about 180,000 clones; around 77% were seen once. Study results and limitations: V- and J-gene trimming in TCR beta was tied to a missense DCLRE1C variant by an analysis performed later. A later analysis found TCR association rates differed by HLA locus, highest for DRB1 and lowest for HLA-C.

The germline CDR1 and CDR2 sequences are SGHTA and FQGNSA. The CDR3 is 14 amino acids. Trimming took 5 bases from V and 0 from J, leaving 8 bases between them. The sequenced material came from PBMCs. This receptor was obtained from a man aged 55 to 70 in good health and CMV-seronegative. The V call is TRBV7-2, the J call TRBJ1-5; possibly TRBD1 for D (5 bases). CDR3 nucleotides: TGTGCCAGCAGCGCAGGGTATAGCAATCAGCCCCAGCATTTT. Its protein product is CASSAGYSNQPQHF.